This is a list of T cell receptor beta chains from one sample in a study of blood T cell repertoires in COVID-19. Clones were sequenced by immunoSEQ multiplex PCR, and TCRdb holds only the in-frame ones, with some missing. The sample lists fewer than 200,000 clones, 60% to 85% seen once, with approximately 9% in the top ten. Sample: peripheral blood. The receptor source for this set is a woman aged 45-65 years with active or convalescent COVID-19. CDR3s include the opening cysteine and the closing phenylalanine or tryptophan. Each record gives: V gene, J gene, clone size, D gene, CDR3 DNA, CDR3 protein. The D gene is left open where the match is weak. Clone size appears in some rows only: once, few, many, or a class for an expanded clone.

TRBV11-3	TRBJ2-2	-	-	TGTGCCAGCAGCTTGTCAGGAGGGGACGGGGAGCTGTTTTTT	CASSLSGGDGELFF
TRBV7-9	TRBJ2-7	-	-	TGTGCCAGCAGCGCCAGGCAGGGCCTCTCCTACGAGCAGTACTTC	CASSARQGLSYEQYF
TRBV19	TRBJ1-3	-	TRBD1	TGTGCCAGTAGTTCCGCCGGACAGGGGGTGCGCTTT	CASSSAGQGVRF
TRBV7-2	TRBJ2-4	few	-	TGTGCCAGCAGCTTACCGGGGGACTTAGCCAAAAACATTCAGTACTTC	CASSLPGDLAKNIQYF
TRBV9	TRBJ1-6	-	-	TGTGCCAGCAGCAGTCGGGACAACTCCTATAATTCACCCCTCCACTTT	CASSSRDNSYNSPLHF
TRBV19	TRBJ1-2	-	TRBD1	TGTGCCAGTAGAAGGGGACAGGGGGAATCGAGCTACACCTTC	CASRRGQGESSYTF
TRBV14	TRBJ2-2	once	TRBD2	TGTGCCAGCAGCCAAGATCCGCTAGCGGGAGTCGGGGAGCTGTTTTTT	CASSQDPLAGVGELFF
TRBV6-6	TRBJ1-5	-	-	TGTGCCAGCAACGGGGGAAGTCAGCCCCAGCATTTT	CASNGGSQPQHF
TRBV20-1	TRBJ1-1	-	-	TGCAGTGCTGAGATGAACACTGAAGCTTTCTTT	CSAEMNTEAFF
TRBV7-2	TRBJ2-5	-	TRBD2	TGTGCCAGCAGCCGGGGGGGCGGGGAGACCCAGTACTTC	CASSRGGGETQYF
TRBV30	TRBJ2-5	-	-	TGTGCCTGGAGTGAACGTATCGGGGAGACCCAGTACTTC	CAWSERIGETQYF
TRBV28	TRBJ1-1	few	-	TGTGCCAGCATGGGCCGGCGGGGGGGCCGGACTGAAGCTTTCTTT	CASMGRRGGRTEAFF
TRBV30	TRBJ1-1	-	-	TGTGCCTGTCGCGGGACTCTGAACACTGAAGCTTTCTTT	CACRGTLNTEAFF
TRBV28	TRBJ1-2	-	TRBD1	TGTGCCAGCAACGAGGGGGCCGGCGGAAGGAGTGGCTACACCTTC	CASNEGAGGRSGYTF
TRBV19	TRBJ1-5	few	-	TGTGCCAGTAACGAGATATTCGGGGGGATCCAGCCCCAGCATTTT	CASNEIFGGIQPQHF
TRBV25-1	TRBJ2-5	-	TRBD1	TGTGCCAGCAGTGGACAGGGGGCAAGGGAGACCCAGTACTTC	CASSGQGARETQYF
TRBV7-3	TRBJ2-2	-	-	TGTGCCAGCAGCTCTTCTAGCACCGGGGAGCTGTTTTTT	CASSSSSTGELFF
TRBV7-2	TRBJ2-5	-	TRBD2	TGTGCCAGCAGCTTATGGCGGGGGGGAGAAGAGACCCAGTACTTC	CASSLWRGGEETQYF
TRBV18	TRBJ2-7	few	-	TGTGCCAGCTCAAGAGCGGACGGGGGCTCCTACGAGCAGTACTTC	CASSRADGGSYEQYF
TRBV9	TRBJ1-3	-	TRBD1	TGTGCCAGCAGCGTGCTACCCGGGACAGGTCCCGGGGCTGGAAACACCATATATTTT	CASSVLPGTGPGAGNTIYF
TRBV21-1	TRBJ2-5	-	-	TGTGCCAGCAGAACATCAATGGACAGGGTTCAAGAGACCCAGTACTTC	CASRTSMDRVQETQYF
TRBV5-6	TRBJ2-1	once	-	TGTGCCAGCAGCCCCCTCGGAGCGGGCTGGGACAATGAGCAGTTCTTC	CASSPLGAGWDNEQFF
TRBV19	TRBJ2-4	-	-	TGTGCCAGTAGTACAGGCAGGGGGGCGAATGGCTCCCAAAACATTCAGTACTTC	CASSTGRGANGSQNIQYF
TRBV4-2	TRBJ1-4	-	-	TGTGCCAGCAGCCAAAGGGGACATAGGGGAACTAATGAAAAACTGTTTTTT	CASSQRGHRGTNEKLFF
TRBV6-1	TRBJ1-1	many	-	TGTGCCAGCAGTGAAGTCCAGGAAGCTTTCTTT	CASSEVQEAFF
TRBV19	TRBJ1-6	-	-	TGTGCCAGTAAACTATTGGGTGACCAATACTCACCCCTCCACTTT	CASKLLGDQYSPLHF
TRBV9	TRBJ2-5	-	TRBD2	TGTGCCAGCAGCGTAGCCGGGGGGGAGACCCAGTACTTC	CASSVAGGETQYF
TRBV10-3	TRBJ2-3	-	TRBD2	TGTGCCATCAGTGAGTCGACTAGCTTGTCCCGGACAGATACGCAGTATTTT	CAISESTSLSRTDTQYF
TRBV7-6	TRBJ1-1	-	-	TGTGCCAGCAGCCCCGACGGGGTGAAAGCTTTCTTT	CASSPDGVKAFF
TRBV28	TRBJ2-5	few	TRBD1	TGTGCCAGCAGCACAGGGGGCCAAGAGACCCAGTACTTC	CASSTGGQETQYF
TRBV19	TRBJ1-1	few	-	TGTGCCAGTAGAACGACAGATCCGAACACTGAAGCTTTCTTT	CASRTTDPNTEAFF
TRBV7-6	TRBJ2-7	-	-	TGTGCCAGCAGCCATTACTCGCACGAGCAGTACTTC	CASSHYSHEQYF
TRBV7-9	TRBJ2-3	-	TRBD2	TGTGCCAGCAGCTTGGGCGGGGGAAGGACTTCTGGCACAGATACGCAGTATTTT	CASSLGGGRTSGTDTQYF
TRBV2	TRBJ1-1	-	TRBD1	TGTGCCAGCAGTAAACAGGGGCAGGTTGAAGCTTTCTTT	CASSKQGQVEAFF
TRBV6-2/TRBV6-3	TRBJ2-3	-	-	TGTGCCAGCAGTCTCCGGGACAAATGGGATACGCAGTATTTT	CASSLRDKWDTQYF
TRBV27	TRBJ1-6	-	-	TGTGCCAGCAGTCCCCGGGGTAGTCGTAATTCACCCCTCCACTTT	CASSPRGSRNSPLHF
TRBV5-1	TRBJ2-1	-	TRBD2	TGCGCCAGCAGCCCGTTAGGACTAGCGGGAGTGGGTGAGCAGTTCTTC	CASSPLGLAGVGEQFF
TRBV7-8	TRBJ1-1	-	TRBD1	TGTGCCAGCTCCCTCGGGACAGGGGGCAACACTGAAGCTTTCTTT	CASSLGTGGNTEAFF
TRBV30	TRBJ1-2	-	-	TGTGCCTGGAGTCAGGGAATCTATGGCTACACCTTC	CAWSQGIYGYTF
TRBV2	TRBJ1-6	once	TRBD1	TGTGCCAGCAGGGGGGACAGGGCAACCCCCAACCCGGCCGATTCACCCCTCCACTTT	CASRGDRATPNPADSPLHF
TRBV11-2	TRBJ2-3	-	TRBD2	TGTGCCAGCAGCTTAGCTAGCGGGGGGGCGGCAGATACGCAGTATTTT	CASSLASGGAADTQYF
TRBV6-2/TRBV6-3	TRBJ2-7	-	-	TGTGCCAGCAGTTACGGTTCGGGGAGAACCGAGCAGTACTTC	CASSYGSGRTEQYF
TRBV7-2	TRBJ2-1	-	TRBD1	TGTGCCAGCAGCCGCCATTCCACAGGGGACCAGTTCTTC	CASSRHSTGDQFF
TRBV28	TRBJ2-7	-	-	TGTGCCAGCAGTTTTGTCCCCATCTCCTACGAGCAGTACTTC	CASSFVPISYEQYF
TRBV4-2	TRBJ2-5	-	TRBD2	TGTGCCAGCAGCCAAGATGCTGGACTAGGACAAGAGACCCAGTACTTC	CASSQDAGLGQETQYF
TRBV4-1	TRBJ2-1	-	TRBD2	TGCGCCAGCAGCCAAGACTGGCTAGCGGGACGCAATGAGCAGTTCTTC	CASSQDWLAGRNEQFF
TRBV4-1	TRBJ1-6	-	TRBD1	TGCGCCAGCAGCCAAGAAGGGGGCCATAATTCACCCCTCCACTTT	CASSQEGGHNSPLHF
TRBV19	TRBJ1-2	-	-	TGTGCCAGTAGTGACCGGAGGACCCCATATGGCTACACCTTC	CASSDRRTPYGYTF
TRBV19	TRBJ1-5	few	TRBD1	TGTGCCAGTAGTAAACGGACAGGGAGCAATCAGCCCCAGCATTTT	CASSKRTGSNQPQHF
TRBV18	TRBJ2-7	-	TRBD1	TGTGCCAGCTCACCAAAGTATCTGCAGGGGGACTCCTACGAGCAGTACTTC	CASSPKYLQGDSYEQYF
TRBV30	TRBJ1-2	-	-	TGTGCCTGGCAGGGTTTTAACTATGGCTACACCTTC	CAWQGFNYGYTF
TRBV4-3	TRBJ1-6	once	TRBD1	TGCGCCAGCAGCCCCGGACAGGGTCTTTCACCCCTCCACTTT	CASSPGQGLSPLHF
TRBV28	TRBJ2-7	-	TRBD1	TGTGCCAGCAGTGGCTCGACAGGGGTTCACGAGCAGTACTTC	CASSGSTGVHEQYF
TRBV28	TRBJ1-2	-	-	TGTGCCAGCAGTTTACGTCTTGGCTACACCTTC	CASSLRLGYTF